The source of this T cell receptor (beta chain) is a study of cytomegalovirus exposure and HLA in healthy donors. General study results and limits: In an earlier analysis, about 87% or about 30%: the productive usage of most TCR beta V segments. Cytomegalovirus-associated status was assigned to 164 TCR beta chains.

On this clone: What it binds is unknown.

PCR primers comprised 60 Vbeta and 13 Jbeta primers. The protocol was immunoSEQ multiplex PCR, while the TCRdb copy is restricted to in-frame clones and leaves out a portion. The sample lists roughly 78,000 clones; about 60% were seen once. The receptor's source is a young man in good health and CMV-seropositive. The sequenced sample was PBMCs.

CDR3 in amino acids: CASSLWGPQRAPLHF. As DNA, the CDR3 is TGTGCCAGCAGTTTATGGGGACCACAGCGGGCACCCCTCCACTTT. The rearrangement uses TRBV28 and TRBJ1-6; TRBD1 might be the D (5 bases). V lost 0 bases and J lost 11, with 14 bases in between. The germline CDR1 and CDR2 sequences are MDHEN and SYDVKM. The CDR3 sequence is 15 residues long.